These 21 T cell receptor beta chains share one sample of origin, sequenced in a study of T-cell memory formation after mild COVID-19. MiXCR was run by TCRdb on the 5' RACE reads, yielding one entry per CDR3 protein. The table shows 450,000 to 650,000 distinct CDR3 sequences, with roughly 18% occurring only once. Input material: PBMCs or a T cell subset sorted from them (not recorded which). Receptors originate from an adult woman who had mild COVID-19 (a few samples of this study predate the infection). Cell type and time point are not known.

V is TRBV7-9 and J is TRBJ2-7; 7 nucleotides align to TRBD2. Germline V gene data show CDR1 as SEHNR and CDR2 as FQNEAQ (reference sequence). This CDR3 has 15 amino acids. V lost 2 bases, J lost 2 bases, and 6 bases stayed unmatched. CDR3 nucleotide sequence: TGTGCCAGCAGCTTATCGCGGGAGAACCCCTACGAGCAGTACTTC. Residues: CASSLSRENPYEQYF.

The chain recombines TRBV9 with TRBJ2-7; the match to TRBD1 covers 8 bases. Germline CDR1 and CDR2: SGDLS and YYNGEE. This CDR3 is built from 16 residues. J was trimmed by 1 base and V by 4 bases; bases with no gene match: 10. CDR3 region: CASSPNAQGVSYEQYF. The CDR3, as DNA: TGTGCCAGCAGCCCTAATGCACAGGGGGTTTCCTACGAGCAGTACTTC.

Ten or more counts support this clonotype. CDR3 DNA: TGTGCCACCAGTGATCCGCCCTTAAGGGCTAGCGGGGGAAATGAGCAGTTCTTC. It translates to CATSDPPLRASGGNEQFF. The chain has TRBV24-1 and TRBJ2-1; 10 nucleotides align to TRBD2. There are 18 residues in the CDR3. The germline V gene encodes CDR1 KGHDR and CDR2 SFDVKD. The V gene end was trimmed by 3 bases and the J gene end by 7 bases; junction bases not matched to a gene: 14.

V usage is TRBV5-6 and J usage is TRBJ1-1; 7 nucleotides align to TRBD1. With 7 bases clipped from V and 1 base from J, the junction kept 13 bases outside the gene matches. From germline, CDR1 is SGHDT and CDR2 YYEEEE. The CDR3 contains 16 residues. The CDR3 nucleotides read TGTGCCAGCGAGGGCGGGACAGAGACCCGGAACACTGAAGCTTTCTTT. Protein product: CASEGGTETRNTEAFF.

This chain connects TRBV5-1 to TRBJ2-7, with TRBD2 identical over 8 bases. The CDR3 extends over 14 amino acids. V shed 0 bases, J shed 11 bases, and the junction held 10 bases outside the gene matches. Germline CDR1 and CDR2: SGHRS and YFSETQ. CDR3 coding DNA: TGCGCCAGCAGCTTGGCCGATGGGACTAGTGACAAGTACTTC. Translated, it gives CASSLADGTSDKYF.

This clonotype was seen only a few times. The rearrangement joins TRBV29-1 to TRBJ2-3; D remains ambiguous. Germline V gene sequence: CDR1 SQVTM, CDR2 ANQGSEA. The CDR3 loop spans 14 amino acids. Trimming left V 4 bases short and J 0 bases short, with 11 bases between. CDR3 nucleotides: TGCAGCGTTGTCTGGCAGGAGAGCACAGATACGCAGTATTTT. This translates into CSVVWQESTDTQYF.

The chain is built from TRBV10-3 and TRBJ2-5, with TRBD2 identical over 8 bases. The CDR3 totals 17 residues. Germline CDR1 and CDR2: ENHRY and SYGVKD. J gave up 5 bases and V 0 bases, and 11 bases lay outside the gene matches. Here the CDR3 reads CAISESTGAGDGETQYF. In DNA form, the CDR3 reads TGTGCCATCAGTGAGTCGACGGGAGCGGGGGACGGGGAGACCCAGTACTTC.

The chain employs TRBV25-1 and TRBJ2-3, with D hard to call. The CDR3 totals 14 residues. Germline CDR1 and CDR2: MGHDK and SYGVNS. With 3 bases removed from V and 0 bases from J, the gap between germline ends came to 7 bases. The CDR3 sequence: CASSDPSSTDTQYF. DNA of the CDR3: TGTGCCAGCAGTGACCCCAGTAGCACAGATACGCAGTATTTT.

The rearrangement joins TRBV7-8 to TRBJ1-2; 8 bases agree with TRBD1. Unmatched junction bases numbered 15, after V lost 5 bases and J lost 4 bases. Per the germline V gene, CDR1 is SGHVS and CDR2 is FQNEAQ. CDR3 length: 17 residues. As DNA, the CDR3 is TGTGCCAGCAGCGAACCCGGTGACAGGGGCATGTTCTATGGCTACACCTTC. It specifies CASSEPGDRGMFYGYTF.

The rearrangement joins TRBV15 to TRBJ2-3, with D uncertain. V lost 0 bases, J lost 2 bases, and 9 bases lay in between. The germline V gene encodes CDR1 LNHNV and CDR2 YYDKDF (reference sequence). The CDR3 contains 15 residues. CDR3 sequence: CATSRDPDYTDTQYF. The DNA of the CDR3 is TGTGCCACCAGCAGAGATCCCGATTACACAGATACGCAGTATTTT.

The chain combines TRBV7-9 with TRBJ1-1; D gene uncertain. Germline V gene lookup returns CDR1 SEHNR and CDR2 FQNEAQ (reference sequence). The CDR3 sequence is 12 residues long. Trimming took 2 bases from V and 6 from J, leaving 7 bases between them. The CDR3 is CASSLPSAEAFF. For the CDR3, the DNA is TGTGCCAGCAGCTTACCTTCCGCTGAAGCTTTCTTT.

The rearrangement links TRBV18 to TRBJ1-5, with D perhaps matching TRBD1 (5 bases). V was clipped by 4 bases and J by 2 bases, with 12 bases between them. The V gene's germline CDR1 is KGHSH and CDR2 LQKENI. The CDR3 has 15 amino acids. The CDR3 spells CASSQSGYGNQPQHF. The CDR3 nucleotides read TGTGCCAGCTCACAGTCAGGGTATGGCAATCAGCCCCAGCATTTT.

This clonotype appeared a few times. The CDR3 bases are TGTGCCAGCAGCTTAGGCGAGGAGAACCCCTACAATGAGCAGTTCTTC. It yields the protein CASSLGEENPYNEQFF. The chain links TRBV7-9 to TRBJ2-1; D gene unclear. The CDR3 runs to 16 residues. V lost 1 base and J lost 2, with 12 bases in between. CDR1 is SEHNR, CDR2 FQNEAQ, per germline (reference sequence).

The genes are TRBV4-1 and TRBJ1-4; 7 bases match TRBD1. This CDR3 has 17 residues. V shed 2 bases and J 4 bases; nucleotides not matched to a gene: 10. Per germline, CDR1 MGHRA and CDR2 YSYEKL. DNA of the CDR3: TGCGCCAGCAGCCAATTGGCCGGGACAGCTCTTAATGAAAAACTGTTTTTT. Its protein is CASSQLAGTALNEKLFF.

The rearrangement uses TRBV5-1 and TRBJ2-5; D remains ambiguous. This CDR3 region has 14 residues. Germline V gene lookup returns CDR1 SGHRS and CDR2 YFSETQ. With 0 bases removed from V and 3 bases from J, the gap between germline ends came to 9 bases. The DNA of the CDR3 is TGCGCCAGCAGCTTGGCCCCTTGGGAAGAGACCCAGTACTTC. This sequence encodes CASSLAPWEETQYF.

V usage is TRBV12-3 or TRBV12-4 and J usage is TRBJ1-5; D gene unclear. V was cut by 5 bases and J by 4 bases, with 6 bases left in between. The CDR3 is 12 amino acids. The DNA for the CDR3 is TGTGCCAGCAGTAGAGTGAATCAGCCCCAGCATTTT. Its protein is CASSRVNQPQHF.

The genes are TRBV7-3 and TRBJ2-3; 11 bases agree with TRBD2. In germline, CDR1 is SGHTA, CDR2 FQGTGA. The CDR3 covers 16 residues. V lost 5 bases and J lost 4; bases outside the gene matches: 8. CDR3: CASSLSGSGGADTQYF. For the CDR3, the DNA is TGTGCCAGCAGCCTTTCCGGTAGCGGGGGGGCAGATACGCAGTATTTT.

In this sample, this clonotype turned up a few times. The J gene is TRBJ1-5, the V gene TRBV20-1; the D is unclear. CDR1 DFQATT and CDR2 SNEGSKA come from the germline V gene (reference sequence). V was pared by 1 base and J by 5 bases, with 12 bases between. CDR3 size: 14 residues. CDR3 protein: CSARADEGYQPQHF. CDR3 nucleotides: TGCAGTGCTAGAGCGGACGAAGGTTATCAGCCCCAGCATTTT.

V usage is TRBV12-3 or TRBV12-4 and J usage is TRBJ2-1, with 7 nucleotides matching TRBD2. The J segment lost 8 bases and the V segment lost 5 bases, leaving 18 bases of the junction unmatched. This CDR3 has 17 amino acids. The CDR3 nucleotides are TGTGCCAGCAGTAAGGACTGGGGCGGGGAGGGGTCGGATGAGCAGTTCTTC. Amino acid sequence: CASSKDWGGEGSDEQFF.

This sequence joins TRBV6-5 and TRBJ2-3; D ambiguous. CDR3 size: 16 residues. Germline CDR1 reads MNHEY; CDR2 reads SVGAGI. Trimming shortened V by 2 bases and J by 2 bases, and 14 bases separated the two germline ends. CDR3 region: CASSYRPLYLTDTQYF. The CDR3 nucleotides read TGTGCCAGCAGTTACAGGCCCCTCTATCTCACAGATACGCAGTATTTT.

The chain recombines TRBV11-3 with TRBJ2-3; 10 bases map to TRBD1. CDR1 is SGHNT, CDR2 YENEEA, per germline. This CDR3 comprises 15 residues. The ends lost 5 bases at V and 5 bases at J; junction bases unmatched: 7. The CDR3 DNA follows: TGTGCCAGCAGCCTGGGACAGGGGAGAGGAGATACGCAGTATTTT. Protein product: CASSLGQGRGDTQYF.